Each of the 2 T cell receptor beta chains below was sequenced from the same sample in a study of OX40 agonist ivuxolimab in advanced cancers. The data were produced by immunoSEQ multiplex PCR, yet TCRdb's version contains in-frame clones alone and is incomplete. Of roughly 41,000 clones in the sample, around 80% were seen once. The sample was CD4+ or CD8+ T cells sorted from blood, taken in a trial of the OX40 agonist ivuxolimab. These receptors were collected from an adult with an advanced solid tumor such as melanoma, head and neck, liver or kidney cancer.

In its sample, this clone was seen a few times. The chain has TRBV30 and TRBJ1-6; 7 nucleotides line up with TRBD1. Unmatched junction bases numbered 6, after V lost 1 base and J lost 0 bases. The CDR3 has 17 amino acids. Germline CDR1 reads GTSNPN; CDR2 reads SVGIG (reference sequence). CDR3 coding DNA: TGTGCCTGGAGTGACGGAGGGGGCAGCTCCTATAATTCACCCCTCCACTTT. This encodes CAWSDGGGSSYNSPLHF. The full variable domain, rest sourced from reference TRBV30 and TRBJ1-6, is SQTIHQWPATLVQPVGSPLSLECTVEGTSNPNLYWYRQAAGRGLQLLFYSVGIGQISSEVPQNLSASRPQDRQFILSSKKLLLSDSGFYLCAWSDGGGSSYNSPLHFGNGTRLTVT.

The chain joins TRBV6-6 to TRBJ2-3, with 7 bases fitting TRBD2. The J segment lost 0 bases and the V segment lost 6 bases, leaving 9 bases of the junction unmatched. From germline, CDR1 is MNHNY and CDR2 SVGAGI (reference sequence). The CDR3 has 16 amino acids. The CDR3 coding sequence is TGTGCCAGCAGGGGGAGGGCTAGCGGTAGCACAGATACGCAGTATTTT. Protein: CASRGRASGSTDTQYF.